This TCR beta chain is drawn from a study of regulatory T cells in long-lasting Graves disease. Described time point: newly diagnosed GD, antithyroid drugs for less than 3 months. The TCR library used RNA extracted from PBMCs. Building of the TCR beta libraries involved iRepertoire HTBI primers and Arm-PCR of CDR3 regions. TCRdb passed the multiplex PCR reads through MiXCR, listing each CDR3 protein once. Of about 440,000 distinct CDR3 sequences listed, about 17% are singletons. This clonotype was seen repeatedly, ten times or more. The CDR3 loop spans 15 amino acids. Looked up from germline, CDR1 is MNHEY and CDR2 is SVGEGT. Between the trimmed V and J ends, which lost 6 bases and 1 base, there was a span of 16 bases. A further study also used this sample, focusing on T cells in Graves' hyperthyroidism and ophthalmopathy.

The sequence derives from a woman in her twenties or thirties with Graves disease. This chain uses TRBV6-2 or TRBV6-3 with TRBJ2-7; a possible D gene is TRBD2 (6 bases). Sample: peripheral blood mononuclear cells (PBMCs), taken at new diagnosis, from a patient treated with antithyroid drugs. The DNA for the CDR3 is TGTGCCAGCAGCAGATCCGGGACTGGATCCTACGAGCAGTACTTC. Amino acid sequence: CASSRSGTGSYEQYF.